A single sample gave rise to the 9 T cell receptor beta chains below, sequenced in a study of blood T cell repertoires in COVID-19. Measured with immunoSEQ multiplex PCR; TCRdb has only the in-frame clones, and not every one. The table lists approximately 240,000 clones, around 81% of them singletons. Specimen: peripheral blood. All receptors derive from a woman aged 60-75 years with acute or convalescent COVID-19.

This chain links TRBV19 with TRBJ2-3; maybe TRBD1 (6 bases). The CDR3 is made up of 15 amino acids. V was trimmed by 2 bases and J by 4 bases, leaving 13 bases between them. In germline, CDR1 is LNHDA, CDR2 SQIVND (reference sequence). CDR3 sequence: CASSIQGMDPDTQYF. Written as DNA, the CDR3 is TGTGCCAGTAGTATACAGGGGATGGATCCAGATACGCAGTATTTT.

V and J are TRBV5-6 and TRBJ1-1; no reliable D call. The V end was cut by 0 bases, the J end by 1 base, with 7 bases between. The CDR3 length is 14 residues. The germline V gene has CDR1 SGHDT and CDR2 YYEEEE. CDR3: CASSLDIRNTEAFF. CDR3 sequence (DNA): TGTGCCAGCAGCTTGGACATAAGGAACACTGAAGCTTTCTTT.

The chain uses TRBV7-2 and TRBJ2-7, with 9 bases identical to TRBD2. This CDR3 region has 15 residues. Trimming removed 1 base from V and 3 bases from J; junction bases left unmatched: 4. Germline loops: CDR1 SGHTA, CDR2 FQGNSA. In nucleotides, the CDR3 is TGTGCCAGCAGCTTAGAGAGCGGGGGGATCTACGAGCAGTACTTC. The encoded protein is CASSLESGGIYEQYF.

This chain joins TRBV2 and TRBJ2-7; the match to TRBD2 covers 12 bases. V dropped 6 bases and J dropped 3; count of bases not matched to a gene: 3. The V gene's germline CDR1 is SNHLY and CDR2 FYNNEI. The CDR3 consists of 14 residues. The CDR3 loop is CASSGTSGRYEQYF. The CDR3 DNA sequence: TGTGCCAGCAGCGGGACTAGCGGGCGCTACGAGCAGTACTTC.

The genes are TRBV30 and TRBJ1-2; D perhaps matches TRBD1 (5 bases). The V gene's germline CDR1 is GTSNPN and CDR2 SVGIG (reference sequence). The CDR3 spans 14 residues. Trimming cost V 0 bases and J 8 bases, with 16 bases left between them. This CDR3 is CAWSVGPALWGYTF. In DNA, the CDR3 is TGTGCCTGGAGTGTGGGGCCCGCCCTATGGGGCTACACCTTC.

The chain uses TRBV18 and TRBJ1-2; D possibly corresponds to TRBD1 (5 bases). CDR3 size: 14 residues. Between the trimmed V and J ends, which lost 6 bases and 0 bases, there was a span of 11 bases. CDR1 and CDR2 (germline): KGHSH, LQKENI. The DNA for the CDR3 is TGTGCCAGCTCGGAGGGGCCAGCTAACTATGGCTACACCTTC. This codes for CASSEGPANYGYTF.

This chain links TRBV29-1 with TRBJ1-3, with D possibly being TRBD1 (6 bases). Germline V gene data show CDR1 as SQVTM and CDR2 as ANQGSEA. The CDR3 covers 14 residues. Between the trimmed V and J ends, which lost 6 bases and 4 bases, there was a span of 16 bases. CDR3 amino acids: CSVMTGPSGNTIYF. Written as DNA, the CDR3 is TGCAGCGTGATGACAGGCCCGTCGGGAAACACCATATATTTT.

CDR3 DNA sequence: TGTGCCAGCAAAATACAGGGGTTTGACACTGAAGCTTTCTTT. It yields the protein CASKIQGFDTEAFF. The chain carries TRBV6-5 and TRBJ1-1; 7 nucleotides agree with TRBD1. Germline V gene sequence: CDR1 MNHEY, CDR2 SVGAGI. Trimming cost V 7 bases and J 3 bases; bases outside gene matches: 8. The CDR3 length is 14 residues.

This clone was seen once. This chain links TRBV6-5 with TRBJ2-3, with TRBD2 identical over 7 bases. Trimming removed 5 bases from V and 6 bases from J; junction bases left unmatched: 5. CDR1 is MNHEY, CDR2 SVGAGI, per germline. The CDR3 loop spans 13 amino acids. The CDR3 nucleotides read TGTGCCAGCAGTAACCGACTAGCTGATACGCAGTATTTT. This sequence encodes CASSNRLADTQYF.